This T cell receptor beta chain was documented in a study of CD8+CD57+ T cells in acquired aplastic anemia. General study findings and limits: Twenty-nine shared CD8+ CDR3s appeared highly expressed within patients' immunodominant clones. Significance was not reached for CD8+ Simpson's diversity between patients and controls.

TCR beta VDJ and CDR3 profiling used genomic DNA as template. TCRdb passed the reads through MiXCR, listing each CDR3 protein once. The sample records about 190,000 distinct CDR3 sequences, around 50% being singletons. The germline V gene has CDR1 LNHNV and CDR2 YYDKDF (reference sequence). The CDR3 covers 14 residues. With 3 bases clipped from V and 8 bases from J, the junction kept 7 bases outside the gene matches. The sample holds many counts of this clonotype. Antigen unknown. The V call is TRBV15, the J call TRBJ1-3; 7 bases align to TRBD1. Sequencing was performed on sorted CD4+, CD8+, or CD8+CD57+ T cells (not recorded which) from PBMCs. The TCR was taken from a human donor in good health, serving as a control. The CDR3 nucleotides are TGTGCCACCAGCAGCGTGACAGGGTTGGACACCATATATTTT. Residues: CATSSVTGLDTIYF. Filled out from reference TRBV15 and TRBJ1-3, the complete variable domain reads DAMVIQNPRYQVTQFGKPVTLSCSQTLNHNVMYWYQQKSSQAPKLLFHYYDKDFNNEADTPDNFQSRRPNTSFCFLDIRSPGLGDTAMYLCATSSVTGLDTIYFGEGSWLTVV.